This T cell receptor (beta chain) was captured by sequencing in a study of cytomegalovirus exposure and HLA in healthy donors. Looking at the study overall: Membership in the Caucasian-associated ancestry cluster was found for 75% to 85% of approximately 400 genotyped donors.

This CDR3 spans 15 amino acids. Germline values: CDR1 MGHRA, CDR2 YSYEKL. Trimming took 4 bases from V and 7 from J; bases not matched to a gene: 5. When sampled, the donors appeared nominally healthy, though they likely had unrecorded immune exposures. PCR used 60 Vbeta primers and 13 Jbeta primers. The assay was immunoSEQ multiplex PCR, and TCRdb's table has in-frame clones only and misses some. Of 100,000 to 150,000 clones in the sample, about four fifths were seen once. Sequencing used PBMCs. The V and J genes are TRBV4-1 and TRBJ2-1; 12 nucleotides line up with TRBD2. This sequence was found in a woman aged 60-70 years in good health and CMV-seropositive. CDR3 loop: CASSRLAGAGNEQFF. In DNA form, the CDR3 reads TGCGCCAGCAGCCGACTAGCGGGGGCTGGGAATGAGCAGTTCTTC.